The T cell receptor (beta chain) described here comes from a study of immune evolution from preneoplasia to lung adenocarcinoma. Study summary: HLA loss of heterozygosity: around 6.5% AIS, around 16% MIA, about 32% ADC, none AAH. General study points: Compared with EGFR-mutant or double wild-type lesions, KRAS-mutant nodules were more clonal.

Turning to this clone: The antigen remains undetermined.

TCRdb's copy holds only in-frame clones and misses some; the assay was immunoSEQ multiplex PCR. Of 6,000 to 7,500 clones in the sample, around 75% are singletons; the top ten hold around 8%. Sequencing input: FFPE minimally invasive lung adenocarcinoma tissue. This clonotype originated in an older person with lung adenocarcinoma.

Here the CDR3 DNA reads TGTGCCATTCAATCAACAGGCGCCCGAGGACATTCGAACACCGGGGAGCTGTTTTTT. Amino acid sequence: CAIQSTGARGHSNTGELFF. V and J are TRBV2 and TRBJ2-2; tentatively, D is TRBD1 (5 bases). Trimming left V 10 bases short and J 0 bases short, with 27 bases between. Germline-derived CDR1 and CDR2 are SNHLY and FYNNEI. The CDR3 is 19 amino acids.